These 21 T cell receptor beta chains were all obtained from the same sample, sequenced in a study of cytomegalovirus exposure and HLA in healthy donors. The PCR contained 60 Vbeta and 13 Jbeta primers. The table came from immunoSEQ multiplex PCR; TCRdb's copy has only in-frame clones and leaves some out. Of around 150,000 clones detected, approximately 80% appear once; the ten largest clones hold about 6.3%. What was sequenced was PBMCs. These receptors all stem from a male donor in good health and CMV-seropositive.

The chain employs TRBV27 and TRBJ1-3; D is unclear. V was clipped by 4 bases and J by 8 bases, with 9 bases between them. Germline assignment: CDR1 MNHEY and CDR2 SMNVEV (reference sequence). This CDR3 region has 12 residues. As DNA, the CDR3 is TGTGCCAGCAGTTCGCCCGGAGACACCATATATTTT. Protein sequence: CASSSPGDTIYF.

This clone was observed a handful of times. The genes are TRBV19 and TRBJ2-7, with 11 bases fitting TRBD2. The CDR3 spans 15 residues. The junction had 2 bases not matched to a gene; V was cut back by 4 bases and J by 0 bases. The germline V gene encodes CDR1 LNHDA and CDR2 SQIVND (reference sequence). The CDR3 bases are TGTGCCAGTAGTACTAGCGGGAGGAGCTCCTACGAGCAGTACTTC. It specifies CASSTSGRSSYEQYF.

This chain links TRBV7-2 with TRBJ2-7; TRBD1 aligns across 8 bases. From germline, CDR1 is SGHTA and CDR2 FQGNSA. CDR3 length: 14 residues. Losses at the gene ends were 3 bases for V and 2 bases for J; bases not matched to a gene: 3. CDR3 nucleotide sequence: TGTGCCAGCAGCTTCCCGACAGGGGCCTACGAGCAGTACTTC. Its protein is CASSFPTGAYEQYF.

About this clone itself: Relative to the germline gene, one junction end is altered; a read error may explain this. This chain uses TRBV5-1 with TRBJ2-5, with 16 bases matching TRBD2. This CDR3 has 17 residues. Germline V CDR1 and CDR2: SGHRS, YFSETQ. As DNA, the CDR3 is TGCGCCAGCACGGGACTAGCGGGAGGGAGGTACCAAGAGACCCAATACTTC. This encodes CASTGLAGGRYQETQYF.

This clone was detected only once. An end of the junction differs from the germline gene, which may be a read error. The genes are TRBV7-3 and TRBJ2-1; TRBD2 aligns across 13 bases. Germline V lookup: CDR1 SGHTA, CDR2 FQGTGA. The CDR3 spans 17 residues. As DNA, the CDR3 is TGTGCCAGCAGCTTAACCAGGACTAGCGGGAGTTACAGTGAGCAGTTCTTC. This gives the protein CASSLTRTSGSYSEQFF.

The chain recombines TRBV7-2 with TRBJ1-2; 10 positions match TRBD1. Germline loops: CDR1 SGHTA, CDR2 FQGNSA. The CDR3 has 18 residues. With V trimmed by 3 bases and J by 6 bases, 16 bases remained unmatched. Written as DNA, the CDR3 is TGTGCCAGCAGCTTCGATCCAAGGGACAGGGGACCATTTGATGGCTACACCTTC. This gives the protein CASSFDPRDRGPFDGYTF.

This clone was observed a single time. The CDR3 region is CASSPGQGAGEQYF. The CDR3, as DNA: TGCGCCAGCAGCCCGGGACAGGGGGCGGGCGAGCAGTACTTC. V usage is TRBV4-1 and J usage is TRBJ2-7, with 12 positions matching TRBD1. The germline V gene encodes CDR1 MGHRA and CDR2 YSYEKL. The junction had 4 bases not matched to a gene; V was cut back by 4 bases and J by 6 bases. There are 14 residues in the CDR3.

CDR3 in amino acids: CASSDSRLASYNEQFF. CDR3 coding DNA: TGTGCCAGCAGTGACTCGAGGCTAGCCTCCTACAATGAGCAGTTCTTC. This chain connects TRBV6-4 to TRBJ2-1; D possibly corresponds to TRBD2 (5 bases). V gave up 0 bases and J gave up 0 bases, with 9 bases separating them. The CDR3 runs 16 residues. Germline loops: CDR1 MRHNA, CDR2 SNTAGT.

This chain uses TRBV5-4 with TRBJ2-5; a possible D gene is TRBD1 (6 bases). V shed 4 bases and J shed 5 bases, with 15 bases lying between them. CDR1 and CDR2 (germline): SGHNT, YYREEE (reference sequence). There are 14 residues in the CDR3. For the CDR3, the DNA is TGTGCCAGCAGCGGGGGCCCTTCAGGGGAGACCCAGTACTTC. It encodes CASSGGPSGETQYF.

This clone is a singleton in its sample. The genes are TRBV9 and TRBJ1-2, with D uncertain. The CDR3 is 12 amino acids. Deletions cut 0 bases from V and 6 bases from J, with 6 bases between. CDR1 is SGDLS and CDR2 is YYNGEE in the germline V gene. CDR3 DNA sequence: TGTGCCAGCAGCGTAGGACTTAATGGCTACACCTTC. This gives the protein CASSVGLNGYTF.

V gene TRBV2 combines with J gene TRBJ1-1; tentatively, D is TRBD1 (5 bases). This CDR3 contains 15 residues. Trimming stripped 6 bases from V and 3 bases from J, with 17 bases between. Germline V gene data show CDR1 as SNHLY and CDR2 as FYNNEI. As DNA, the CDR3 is TGTGCCAGCAGCGCCCCGGGACTGGGGGACACTGAAGCTTTCTTT. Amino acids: CASSAPGLGDTEAFF.

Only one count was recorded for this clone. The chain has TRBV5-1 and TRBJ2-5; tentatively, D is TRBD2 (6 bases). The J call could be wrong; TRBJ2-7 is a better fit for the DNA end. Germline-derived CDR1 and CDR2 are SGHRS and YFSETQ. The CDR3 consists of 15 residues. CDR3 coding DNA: TGCGCCAGCAGCGGGACGGGACTCAAGTCCTACGAGCAGTACTTC. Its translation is CASSGTGLKSYEQYF.

The CDR3 here is CATHGGNQPGELFF. In nucleotides, the CDR3 is TGCGCCACCCACGGAGGGAATCAACCCGGGGAGCTGTTTTTT. The chain joins TRBV5-1 to TRBJ2-2; maybe TRBD2 (6 bases). The V end was cut by 9 bases, the J end by 6 bases, with 18 bases between. This CDR3 is built from 14 residues. The germline V gene encodes CDR1 SGHRS and CDR2 YFSETQ.

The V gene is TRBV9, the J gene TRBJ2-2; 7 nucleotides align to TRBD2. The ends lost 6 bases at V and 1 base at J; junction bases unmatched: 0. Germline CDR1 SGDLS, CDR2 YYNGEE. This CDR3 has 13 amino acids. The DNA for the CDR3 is TGTGCCAGCAAGCGGGAGAACACCGGGGAGCTGTTTTTT. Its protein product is CASKRENTGELFF.

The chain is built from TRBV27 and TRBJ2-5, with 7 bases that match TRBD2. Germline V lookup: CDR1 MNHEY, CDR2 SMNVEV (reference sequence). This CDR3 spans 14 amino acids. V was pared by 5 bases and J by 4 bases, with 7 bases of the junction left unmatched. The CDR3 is CASSGDYPIETQYF. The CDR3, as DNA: TGTGCCAGCAGTGGGGACTACCCCATAGAGACCCAGTACTTC.

The CDR3: CASSILSGSSYNEQFF. The CDR3 region has the DNA TGTGCCAGTAGTATCCTGAGCGGGAGCTCCTACAATGAGCAGTTCTTC. The V gene is TRBV19, the J gene TRBJ2-1, with TRBD2 identical over 8 bases. J gave up 0 bases and V 3 bases, and 4 bases lay outside the gene matches. Per germline, CDR1 LNHDA and CDR2 SQIVND (reference sequence). There are 16 residues in the CDR3.

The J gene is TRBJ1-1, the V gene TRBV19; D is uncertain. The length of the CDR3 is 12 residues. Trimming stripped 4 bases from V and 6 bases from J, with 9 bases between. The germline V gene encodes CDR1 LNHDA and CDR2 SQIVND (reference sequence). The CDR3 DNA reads TGTGCCAGTAGTAGGAGGTTGGCTGAAGCTTTCTTT. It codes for CASSRRLAEAFF. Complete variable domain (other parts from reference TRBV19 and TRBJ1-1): DGGITQSPKYLFRKEGQNVTLSCEQNLNHDAMYWYRQDPGQGLRLIYYSQIVNDFQKGDIAEGYSVSREKKESFPLTVTSAQKNPTAFYLCASSRRLAEAFFGQGTRLTVV.

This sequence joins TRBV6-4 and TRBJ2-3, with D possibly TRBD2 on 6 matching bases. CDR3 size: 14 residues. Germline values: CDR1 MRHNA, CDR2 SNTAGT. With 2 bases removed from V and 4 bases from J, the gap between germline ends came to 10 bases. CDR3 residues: CASSDPGRPDTQYF. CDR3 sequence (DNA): TGTGCCAGCAGTGACCCAGGGAGGCCAGATACGCAGTATTTT.

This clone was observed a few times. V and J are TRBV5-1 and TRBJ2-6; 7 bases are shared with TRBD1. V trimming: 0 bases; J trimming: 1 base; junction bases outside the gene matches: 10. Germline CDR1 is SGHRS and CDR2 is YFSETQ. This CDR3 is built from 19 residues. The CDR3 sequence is CASSLGTGTAMSGANVLTF. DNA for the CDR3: TGCGCCAGCAGCTTGGGAACCGGGACAGCTATGTCTGGGGCCAACGTCCTGACTTTC.

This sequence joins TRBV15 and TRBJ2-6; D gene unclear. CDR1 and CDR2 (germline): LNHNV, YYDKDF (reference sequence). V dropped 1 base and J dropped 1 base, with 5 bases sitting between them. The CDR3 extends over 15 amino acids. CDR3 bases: TGTGCCACCAGCAGAGTGCAGTCTGGGGCCAACGTCCTGACTTTC. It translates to CATSRVQSGANVLTF.

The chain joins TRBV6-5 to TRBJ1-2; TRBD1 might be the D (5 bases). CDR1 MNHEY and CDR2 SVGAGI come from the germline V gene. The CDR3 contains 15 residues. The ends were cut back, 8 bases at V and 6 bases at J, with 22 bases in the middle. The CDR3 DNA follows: TGTGCCAGCTTTAGGTCGACAGATCTACCCGATGGCTACACCTTC. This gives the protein CASFRSTDLPDGYTF.